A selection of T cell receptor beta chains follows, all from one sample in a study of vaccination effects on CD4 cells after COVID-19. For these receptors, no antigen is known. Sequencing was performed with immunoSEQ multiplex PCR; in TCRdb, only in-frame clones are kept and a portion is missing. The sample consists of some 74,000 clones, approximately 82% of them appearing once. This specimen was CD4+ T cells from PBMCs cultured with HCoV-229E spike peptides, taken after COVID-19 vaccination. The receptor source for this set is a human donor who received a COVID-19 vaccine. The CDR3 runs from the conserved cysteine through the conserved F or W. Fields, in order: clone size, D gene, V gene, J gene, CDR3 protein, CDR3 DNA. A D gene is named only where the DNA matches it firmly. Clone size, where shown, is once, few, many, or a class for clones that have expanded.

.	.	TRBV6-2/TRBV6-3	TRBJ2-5	CASSYSSRGSETQYF	TGTGCCAGCAGTTACTCGTCAAGGGGTTCGGAGACCCAGTACTTC
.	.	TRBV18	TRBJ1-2	CASSSRIQNYGYTF	TGTGCCAGCTCATCGAGAATCCAAAACTATGGCTACACCTTC
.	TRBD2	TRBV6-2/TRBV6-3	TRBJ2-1	CASSYSPSGGANEQFF	TGTGCCAGCAGTTACTCCCCTAGCGGGGGGGCCAATGAGCAGTTCTTC
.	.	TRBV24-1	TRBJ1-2	CATSDFPGPYYGYTF	TGTGCCACCAGTGATTTCCCTGGGCCGTACTATGGCTACACCTTC
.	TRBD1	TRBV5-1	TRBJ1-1	CASSTTGGAGEAFF	TGCGCCAGCAGCACCACAGGGGGCGCAGGGGAAGCTTTCTTT
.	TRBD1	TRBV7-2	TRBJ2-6	CAFRDSLKTGANVLTF	TGTGCCTTCAGGGACAGCCTTAAGACTGGGGCCAACGTCCTGACTTTC
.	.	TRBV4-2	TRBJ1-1	CASSRPGEAFF	TGTGCCAGCAGCCGCCCCGGCGAAGCTTTCTTT
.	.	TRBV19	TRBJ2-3	CASRPRGSLTDTQYF	TGTGCCTCTCGCCCCCGGGGGAGTCTCACAGATACGCAGTATTTT
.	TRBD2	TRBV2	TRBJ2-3	CASGGPGLAGYTSTDTQYF	TGTGCCAGCGGAGGACCGGGACTAGCGGGTTACACTAGCACAGATACGCAGTATTTT
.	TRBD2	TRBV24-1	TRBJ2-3	CATSDDLAGTSTDTQYF	TGTGCCACCAGTGACGACCTAGCGGGGACTAGCACAGATACGCAGTATTTT
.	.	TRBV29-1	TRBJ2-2	CSVAGEDATGELFF	TGCAGCGTTGCTGGGGAGGACGCCACCGGGGAGCTGTTTTTT
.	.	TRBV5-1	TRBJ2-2	CASSRIGGTNTGELFF	TGCGCCAGCAGTCGAATCGGGGGGACAAACACCGGGGAGCTGTTTTTT
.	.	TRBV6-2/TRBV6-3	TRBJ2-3	CASSSRQDLTDTQYF	TGTGCCAGCAGTTCACGACAGGACCTCACAGATACGCAGTATTTT
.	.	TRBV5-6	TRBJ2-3	CASSVGGAPSTDTQYF	TGTGCCAGCAGCGTTGGGGGAGCTCCTAGCACAGATACGCAGTATTTT
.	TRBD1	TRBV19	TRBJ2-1	CASSRDRGHNEQFF	TGTGCCAGTAGTAGAGACAGGGGCCACAATGAGCAGTTCTTC
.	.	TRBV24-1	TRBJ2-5	CATSDVQETQYF	TGTGCCACCAGTGACGTTCAAGAGACCCAGTACTTC
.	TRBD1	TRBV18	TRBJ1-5	CASSPGGLGGYQPQHF	TGTGCCAGCTCACCCGGAGGTTTAGGGGGCTATCAGCCCCAGCATTTT
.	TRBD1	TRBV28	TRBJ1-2	CASSPGTGVRGYTF	TGTGCCAGCAGCCCGGGGACAGGGGTTCGGGGCTACACCTTC
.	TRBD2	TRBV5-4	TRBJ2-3	CASSSLAGGNTDTQYF	TGTGCCAGCAGCTCATTAGCGGGGGGTAACACAGATACGCAGTATTTT
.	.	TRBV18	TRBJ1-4	CASSPNLGEREKLFF	TGTGCCAGCTCACCCAATTTGGGGGAGCGTGAAAAACTGTTTTTT
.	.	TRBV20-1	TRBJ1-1	CSVSEGSIAFF	TGCAGTGTTTCCGAAGGGTCAATAGCTTTCTTT
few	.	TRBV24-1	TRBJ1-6	CATGNLGTGVSPLHF	TGTGCCACCGGAAATTTGGGGACTGGGGTCTCACCCCTCCACTTT
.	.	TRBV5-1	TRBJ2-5	CASSRDGGRETQYF	TGCGCCAGCAGCAGAGATGGAGGGAGAGAGACCCAGTACTTC
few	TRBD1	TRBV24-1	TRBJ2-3	CATQDRSFTDTQYF	TGTGCCACCCAGGACAGGAGTTTCACAGATACGCAGTATTTT
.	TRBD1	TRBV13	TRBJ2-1	CASSFGQGPYNEQFF	TGTGCCAGCAGCTTCGGACAGGGGCCTTACAATGAGCAGTTCTTC
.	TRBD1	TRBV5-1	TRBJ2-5	CASSLTGGTGGPETQYF	TGCGCCAGCAGCCTTACTGGGGGGACAGGGGGACCGGAGACCCAGTACTTC
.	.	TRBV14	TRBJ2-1	CASSLNQEQFF	TGTGCCAGCAGCCTAAATCAAGAGCAGTTCTTC
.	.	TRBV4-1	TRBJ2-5	CASSHSAGGPWETQYF	TGCGCCAGCAGCCATTCGGCCGGGGGCCCGTGGGAGACCCAGTACTTC
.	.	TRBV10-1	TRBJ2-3	CASSLTGDTQYF	TGCGCCAGCAGTTTGACGGGGGATACGCAGTATTTT
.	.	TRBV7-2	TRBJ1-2	CASSVGRSLSSYGYTF	TGTGCCAGCAGCGTTGGGCGGAGTCTTTCCTCCTATGGCTACACCTTC
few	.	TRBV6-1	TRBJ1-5	CASSEVSNQPQHF	TGTGCCAGCAGTGAGGTTAGCAATCAGCCCCAGCATTTT
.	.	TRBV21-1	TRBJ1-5	CASTNQPQHF	TGTGCCAGCACAAATCAGCCCCAGCATTTT